These 9 T cell receptor beta chains were sequenced from one sample in a study of breast tumors, draining lymph nodes, adjacent tissues. MiXCR was run by TCRdb on the multiplex PCR reads, yielding one entry per CDR3 protein. The data hold 200,000 or so distinct CDR3 sequences, with approximately 33% observed a single time. Samples came from axillary lymph nodes draining the breast cancer. Sequenced input: axillary lymph node tissue. These receptors all stem from a female donor with breast cancer. Some clones in this sample may be carry-over from other donors' samples.

This clonotype was seen repeatedly, ten times or more. The junction and the germline gene differ at one end; a read error may be behind it. This chain uses TRBV7-2 with TRBJ1-6, with D unresolved. The CDR3 is made up of 13 amino acids. Germline CDR1 and CDR2: SGHTA and FQGNSA. The CDR3 coding sequence is TGTGTCAGCAGCTTAGGAGGGTACGCACCCCTCCACTTT. As protein: CVSSLGGYAPLHF.

V usage is TRBV29-1 and J usage is TRBJ1-1, with D perhaps matching TRBD1 (5 bases). V was trimmed by 5 bases and J by 0 bases, leaving 13 bases between them. The V gene's germline CDR1 is SQVTM and CDR2 ANQGSEA. There are 14 residues in the CDR3. For the CDR3, the DNA is TGCAGCGTTCTGGGGGTCAGATTGAACACTGAAGCTTTCTTT. Protein sequence: CSVLGVRLNTEAFF.

This clonotype occurred many times. CDR3 sequence: CASSPGTATPGNTIYF. DNA for the CDR3: TGTGCCAGCAGCCCTGGGACAGCGACGCCTGGAAACACCATATATTTT. The J gene is TRBJ1-3, the V gene TRBV7-6; TRBD1 agrees at 7 bases. The CDR3 spans 16 residues. V lost 5 bases to trimming and J lost 2 bases; unmatched junction nucleotides: 9. Per the germline V gene, CDR1 is SGHVS and CDR2 is FNYEAQ.

Comment on this clonotype: This may arise from a read error, as a much more abundant clone is one base away. This sequence joins TRBV3-1 and TRBJ1-2; D gene unclear. The CDR3 length is 14 residues. V was trimmed by 4 bases and J by 0 bases, leaving 9 bases between them. Germline V CDR1 and CDR2: LGHDT, YNNKEL (reference sequence). CDR3: CASSPSGSNYGYTF. The CDR3 DNA sequence: TGTGCCAGCAGCCCGTCAGGATCTAACTATGGCTACACCTTC.

This clonotype was seen ten or more times. The chain recombines TRBV9 with TRBJ2-3, with a tentative D call TRBD2 (6 bases). Germline lookup yields CDR1 SGDLS and CDR2 YYNGEE. Trimming cost V 0 bases and J 4 bases, with 9 bases left between them. The CDR3 sequence is 14 residues long. This CDR3 is CASSVEWGADTQYF. CDR3 coding DNA: TGTGCCAGCAGCGTAGAATGGGGGGCAGATACGCAGTATTTT.

For this clonotype: Being one base from a much bigger clone, this may be a read error. The chain links TRBV7-3 to TRBJ2-1, with 7 bases matching TRBD2. The CDR3 consists of 15 residues. The germline CDR1 and CDR2 sequences are SGHTA and FQGTGA. The CDR3 nucleotides read TGTGCCAGCAGCCCCTTTGCTAGCGGCTACAATGAGCAGCTCTTC. It specifies CASSPFASGYNEQLF.

This clonotype was counted many times. The chain links TRBV5-1 to TRBJ1-4; no clear D gene. The CDR3 extends over 17 amino acids. CDR1 is SGHRS and CDR2 is YFSETQ in the germline V gene. V lost 4 bases to trimming and J lost 5 bases, with 21 bases between them. The CDR3, as DNA: TGCGCCAGCAGCCCCGGTAGGATCGCCGGCGTCAATGAAAAACTGTTTTTT. Translation gives CASSPGRIAGVNEKLFF.

Only a few counts were recorded for this clonotype. A clone one base away is much larger, so this may be a read error. The conserved closing phenylalanine or tryptophan is absent in this CDR3, likely reflecting a read error. The DNA is omitted, as the CDR3 cannot be located on it reliably, and the CDR3 follows TCRdb's listing. CDR3 loop: CASSPSGGGTLFL. The chain employs TRBV19 and TRBJ2-1; the table's TRBD2 call for D was not verified on the DNA. The germline V gene encodes CDR1 LNHDA and CDR2 SQIVND (reference sequence). The CDR3 length is 13 residues, termini included.

This clonotype was observed at least ten times. The chain links TRBV2 to TRBJ2-5; 7 positions agree with TRBD1. V was pared by 4 bases and J by 4 bases, with 9 bases of the junction left unmatched. Germline V lookup: CDR1 SNHLY, CDR2 FYNNEI. This CDR3 has 15 amino acids. CDR3 protein: CASSVTTGIGETQYF. The DNA of the CDR3 is TGTGCCAGCAGTGTAACGACAGGGATAGGAGAGACCCAGTACTTC. Variable domain in full (rest from reference TRBV2 and TRBJ2-5): EPEVTQTPSHQVTQMGQEVILRCVPISNHLYFYWYRQILGQKVEFLVSFYNNEISEKSEIFDDQFSVERPDGSNFTLKIRSTKLEDSAMYFCASSVTTGIGETQYFGPGTRLLVL.